This TCR beta chain was captured by sequencing in a study of Graves' ophthalmopathy and Graves' hyperthyroidism. Whole-study findings and limits: Prediction of ophthalmopathy progression reached about 71% sensitivity and around 76% specificity. Sensitivity of approximately 90% and specificity of 65% to 83% were achieved when a 13-signature model separated ophthalmopathy from stable hyperthyroidism.

CDR1 is DFQATT and CDR2 is SNEGSKA in the germline V gene (reference sequence). The CDR3 is 16 residues long. The V end lost 0 bases, the J end lost 0 bases, and 9 bases lay between the germline ends. Transcripts of RNA were the source for amplifying TCR beta CDR3 regions. HTBI-primed RT-PCR formed the first round, and a multiplex PCR formed the second. Via MiXCR, TCRdb re-called the multiplex PCR reads, giving one row per CDR3 protein. The data contain 350,000 to 400,000 distinct CDR3 sequences, 15% to 20% of them singletons. In its sample, this clonotype was seen many times. No antigen is known for it. Clinicians diagnosed using symptoms, serum thyroxine, TRAb, thyroid ultrasound and orbital computed tomography.

The clonotype originates from a woman younger than 30 with Graves' ophthalmopathy. The sample was peripheral blood. The chain recombines TRBV20-1 with TRBJ1-6, with no clear D. The CDR3 here is CSARETWTSYNSPLHF. The CDR3 nucleotides are TGCAGTGCTAGAGAAACATGGACCTCCTATAATTCACCCCTCCACTTT.